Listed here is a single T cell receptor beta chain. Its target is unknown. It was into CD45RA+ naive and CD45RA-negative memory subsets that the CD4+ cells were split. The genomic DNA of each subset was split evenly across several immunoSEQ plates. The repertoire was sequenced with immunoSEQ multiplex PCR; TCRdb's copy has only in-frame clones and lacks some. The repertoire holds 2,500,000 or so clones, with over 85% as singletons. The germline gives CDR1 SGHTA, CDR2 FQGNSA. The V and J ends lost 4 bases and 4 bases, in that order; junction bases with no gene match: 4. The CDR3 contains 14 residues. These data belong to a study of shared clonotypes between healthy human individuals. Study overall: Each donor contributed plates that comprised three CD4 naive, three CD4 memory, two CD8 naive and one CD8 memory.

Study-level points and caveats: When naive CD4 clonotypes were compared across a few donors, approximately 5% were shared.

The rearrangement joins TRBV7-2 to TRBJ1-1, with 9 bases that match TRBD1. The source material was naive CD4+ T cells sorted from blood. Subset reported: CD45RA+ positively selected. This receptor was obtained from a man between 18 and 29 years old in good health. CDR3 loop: CASSSVTGGTEAFF. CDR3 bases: TGTGCCAGCAGCTCCGTGACAGGGGGCACTGAAGCTTTCTTT.